The 20 T cell receptor beta chains below were found in one sample sequenced in a study of T cells expressing NK-cell markers (dated by TCRdb to about 2020). The library was obtained by 5' RACE. The reads were generated on an Illumina HiSeq 2000. The reads went through TCRdb reprocessing, and each CDR3 protein sequence gets one entry with no DNA. The record for this sample contains about 180,000 distinct CDR3 sequences. The leading ten clones occupy about 19% of the sample. The specimen sequenced was blood T cells: a sorted CD56 or NKG2C T cell subset, CD4+ or CD8+ T cells, or bulk PBMC T cells (not recorded which). The receptors were sampled from a man aged 18-70 years in good health.

V and J are TRBV7-3 and TRBJ2-7; TCRdb names TRBD1, which stays unverified in the absence of DNA. Germline values: CDR1 SGHTA, CDR2 FQGTGA. This CDR3 comprises 14 residues. CDR3: CASIRDRETYEQYF.

This sequence joins TRBV2 and TRBJ2-5; the TCRdb D gene call, TRBD1, has no DNA to confirm it. CDR1 and CDR2 (germline): SNHLY, FYNNEI. The CDR3 has 13 residues. CDR3 sequence: CASSRTGQETQYF.

CDR3: CASSGTGDANYGYTF. The chain links TRBV12-3 or TRBV12-4 to TRBJ1-2; TCRdb indicates TRBD1, and absent DNA this call remains unverified. The CDR3 totals 15 residues.

The V gene is TRBV7-8, the J gene TRBJ2-7; TCRdb returns TRBD1, unconfirmable since there is no DNA. Germline values: CDR1 SGHVS, CDR2 FQNEAQ. This CDR3 is built from 15 residues. CDR3 residues: CASSSSGTGASEQYF.

The chain carries TRBV6-5 and TRBJ2-7. CDR3 size: 14 residues. Germline V gene data show CDR1 as MNHEY and CDR2 as SVGAGI. CDR3 loop: CASSYSNQNYEQYF.

The chain carries TRBV4-2 and TRBJ1-1; lacking DNA, the TRBD1 call made by TCRdb goes unchecked. The CDR3 extends over 15 amino acids. Germline V gene data show CDR1 as LGHNA and CDR2 as YNFKEQ. CDR3 region: CASSQAGQGAPGAFF.

The chain employs TRBV4-1 and TRBJ1-6; TCRdb's D call, TRBD1, is unchecked because there is no DNA. The CDR3 runs to 14 residues. Per germline, CDR1 MGHRA and CDR2 YSYEKL. The CDR3 here is CANNPGRLNSPLHF.

This chain links TRBV6-5 with TRBJ1-2. The CDR3 runs 16 residues. The V gene's germline CDR1 is MNHEY and CDR2 SVGAGI. The CDR3 loop reads CASSYSSEVVGYGYTF.

The J gene is TRBJ2-5, the V gene TRBV12-3 or TRBV12-4; TCRdb reports TRBD2, a call that lacks DNA to check it against. The CDR3 is 16 residues long. CDR3 sequence: CASSLISGRAQETQYF.

The J gene is TRBJ1-2, the V gene TRBV3-1. The germline gives CDR1 LGHDT, CDR2 YNNKEL (reference sequence). The CDR3 is made up of 13 amino acids. The CDR3 is CASSDGLFYGYTF.

The rearrangement uses TRBV11-2 and TRBJ1-1. The CDR3 is 15 residues long. Germline values: CDR1 SGHAT, CDR2 FQNNGV. The chain's CDR3 is CASSLVGGPDTEAFF.

The chain carries TRBV24-1 and TRBJ1-2; the TRBD1 assignment by TCRdb is unverifiable without DNA. Germline CDR1 is KGHDR and CDR2 is SFDVKD. The CDR3 spans 14 residues. This chain's CDR3 is CATAVPGTAYGYTF.

This sequence joins TRBV12-3 or TRBV12-4 and TRBJ1-2; with no DNA, the TCRdb D assignment of TRBD1 cannot be verified. This CDR3 contains 14 residues. The CDR3 sequence is CASSYVGGAFSYTF.

The chain combines TRBV7-9 with TRBJ1-4; TCRdb names TRBD1, which stays unverified in the absence of DNA. Germline CDR1 and CDR2: SEHNR and FQNEAQ (reference sequence). This CDR3 is built from 15 residues. CDR3: CASSPSDTTNEKLFF.

The J gene is TRBJ2-2, the V gene TRBV4-1; the TCRdb D gene call, TRBD2, has no DNA to confirm it. The CDR3 contains 15 residues. Germline values: CDR1 MGHRA, CDR2 YSYEKL. This CDR3 reads CASSRGTSGTGELFF.

The chain couples TRBV4-1 to TRBJ2-3; TCRdb proposes TRBD1, but this gene call is untestable without DNA. This CDR3 comprises 14 residues. Germline V gene sequence: CDR1 MGHRA, CDR2 YSYEKL. CDR3 loop: CASSSGPRSDTQYF.

The gene calls are TRBV19 and TRBJ2-1; the TCRdb call, TRBD1, lacks DNA for checking. This CDR3 contains 16 residues. Germline CDR1 reads LNHDA; CDR2 reads SQIVND (reference sequence). CDR3 residues: CASSIPGTGLYNEQFF.

The chain uses TRBV2 and TRBJ1-5; lacking DNA, the TRBD1 call made by TCRdb goes unchecked. Germline CDR1 reads SNHLY; CDR2 reads FYNNEI. There are 15 residues in the CDR3. CDR3 protein: CASNPGAGENQPQHF.

The rearrangement joins TRBV7-3 to TRBJ2-5; TCRdb returns TRBD1, unconfirmable since there is no DNA. The CDR3 runs 15 residues. Germline-derived CDR1 and CDR2 are SGHTA and FQGTGA. CDR3 residues: CASSPIGGVRETQYF.

The chain employs TRBV27 and TRBJ2-5. The length of the CDR3 is 15 residues. Germline CDR1 is MNHEY and CDR2 is SMNVEV (reference sequence). CDR3 region: CASSLSGGDQETQYF.